Listed below are T cell receptor beta chains from one sample, sequenced in a study of cytomegalovirus exposure and HLA in healthy donors. Clones were sequenced by immunoSEQ multiplex PCR, and TCRdb holds only the in-frame ones, with some missing. The data show around 100,000 clones, around 84% seen once. The sample consisted of PBMCs. These receptors all come from a man younger than 35 in good health and CMV-seronegative. CDR3s include the opening cysteine and the closing phenylalanine or tryptophan. Fields, in order: D gene, V gene, J gene, CDR3 protein. A D gene is named only where the DNA matches it firmly.

TRBD1	TRBV7-2	TRBJ2-7	CASSLVQGAGEQYF
NA	TRBV15	TRBJ1-3	CATSRDKGAGNTIYF
NA	TRBV9	TRBJ1-1	CASSDETEAFF
TRBD2	TRBV30	TRBJ2-7	CAWSLREGSYEQYF
NA	TRBV28	TRBJ2-1	CASSQGAGSLYNEQFF
TRBD2	TRBV28	TRBJ2-1	CASSSGRLAENEQFF
TRBD1	TRBV19	TRBJ2-7	CASSIIGTGPIEQYF
TRBD1	TRBV27	TRBJ2-7	CASSGTGWEQYF
NA	TRBV10-3	TRBJ2-1	CAISESLDRSDEQFF
TRBD1	TRBV29-1	TRBJ1-1	CSVVWTGLNTEAFF
TRBD1	TRBV19	TRBJ2-7	CASSIDSSSGGEQYF
TRBD2	TRBV7-9	TRBJ2-1	CASSFGLAGGSEQFF
TRBD2	TRBV30	TRBJ2-3	CAWSVTSGSTDTQYF
NA	TRBV6-6	TRBJ2-7	CASSYSAGYYEQYF
NA	TRBV5-6	TRBJ1-1	CASSRRGGWTEAFF
NA	TRBV19	TRBJ2-4	CASSPTRSRIQYF
TRBD2	TRBV30	TRBJ2-3	CAWGTSGMGDTQYF
NA	TRBV30	TRBJ1-2	CAWNLLVGYGYTF
NA	TRBV30	TRBJ1-5	CAWGSNKGQGQPQHF
NA	TRBV6-6	TRBJ2-7	CASRAAVGLSYEQYF
NA	TRBV7-2	TRBJ2-2	CASSLRGRGKSGELFF
NA	TRBV6-1	TRBJ1-2	CASSELGGATYGYTF
TRBD1	TRBV27	TRBJ2-7	CATGRGLYEQYF
NA	TRBV19	TRBJ2-3	CASSMAAVITDTQYF